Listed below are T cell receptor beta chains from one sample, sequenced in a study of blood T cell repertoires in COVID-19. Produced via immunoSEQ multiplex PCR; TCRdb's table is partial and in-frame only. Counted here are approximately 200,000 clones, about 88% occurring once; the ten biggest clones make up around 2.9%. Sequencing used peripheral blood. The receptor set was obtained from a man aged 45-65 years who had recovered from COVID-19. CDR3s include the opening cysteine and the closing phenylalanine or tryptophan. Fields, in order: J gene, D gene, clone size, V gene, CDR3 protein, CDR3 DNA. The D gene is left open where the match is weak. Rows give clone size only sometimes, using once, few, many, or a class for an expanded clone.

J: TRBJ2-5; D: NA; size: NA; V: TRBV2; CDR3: CASSVRGRGETQYF; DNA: TGTGCCAGCAGTGTGCGCGGAAGGGGAGAGACCCAGTACTTC
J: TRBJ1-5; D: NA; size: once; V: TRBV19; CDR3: CASWGPSNNQPQHF; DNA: TGTGCCTCCTGGGGGCCAAGCAACAATCAGCCCCAGCATTTT
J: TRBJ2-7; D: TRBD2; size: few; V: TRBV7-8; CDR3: CASSFGLAGFYEQYF; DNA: TGTGCCAGCAGCTTTGGACTAGCGGGTTTCTACGAGCAGTACTTC
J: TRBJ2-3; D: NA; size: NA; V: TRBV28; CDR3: CASRDSRTDTQYF; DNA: TGTGCCAGCCGGGACTCTCGAACAGATACGCAGTATTTT
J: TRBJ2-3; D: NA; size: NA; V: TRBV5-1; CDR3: CASNTDYGTDTQYF; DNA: TGCGCCAGTAATACGGACTACGGGACAGATACGCAGTATTTT
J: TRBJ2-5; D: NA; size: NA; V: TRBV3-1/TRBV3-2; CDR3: CASSPLAIGETQYF; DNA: TGTGCCAGCAGCCCCTTAGCGATTGGAGAGACCCAGTACTTC
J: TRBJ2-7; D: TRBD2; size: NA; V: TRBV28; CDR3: CASSPLRRGRSYEQYF; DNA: TGTGCCAGCAGTCCCCTCCGGCGGGGGAGAAGTTACGAGCAGTACTTC
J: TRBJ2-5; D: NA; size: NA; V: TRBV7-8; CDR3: CASSLVRGGTQYF; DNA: TGTGCCAGCAGCTTAGTTCGGGGAGGCACCCAGTACTTC
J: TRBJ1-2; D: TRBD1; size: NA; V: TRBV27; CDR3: CASKPGTGVNAGSGYTF; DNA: TGTGCCAGCAAACCCGGGACAGGGGTTAACGCGGGCTCTGGCTACACCTTC
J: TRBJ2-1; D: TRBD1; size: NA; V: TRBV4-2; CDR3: CASSFRTGEGNEQFF; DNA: TGTGCCAGCAGCTTTCGGACAGGGGAGGGCAATGAGCAGTTCTTC
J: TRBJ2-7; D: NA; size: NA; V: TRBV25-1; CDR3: CASSEPGSPEQYF; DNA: TGTGCCAGCAGTGAACCGGGGTCTCCGGAGCAGTACTTC
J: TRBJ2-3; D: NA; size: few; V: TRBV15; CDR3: CATSRDVRGTDTQYF; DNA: TGTGCCACCAGCAGAGACGTGCGGGGCACAGATACGCAGTATTTT
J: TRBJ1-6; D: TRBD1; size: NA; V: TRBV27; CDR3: CASSSRQGAGSSYNSPLHF; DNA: TGTGCCAGCAGTTCTCGACAGGGGGCGGGGAGCTCCTATAATTCACCCCTCCACTTT
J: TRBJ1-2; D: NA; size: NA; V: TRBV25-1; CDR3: CASSGGFENYGYTF; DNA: TGTGCCAGCAGTGGAGGGTTCGAGAACTATGGCTACACCTTC
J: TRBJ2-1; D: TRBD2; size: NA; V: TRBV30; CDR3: CAWSPPSPLAGGHREQFF; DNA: TGTGCCTGGAGCCCCCCCTCCCCACTAGCGGGAGGGCATCGTGAGCAGTTCTTC
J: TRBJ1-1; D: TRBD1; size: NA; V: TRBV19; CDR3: CASSIVSGGRNTEAFF; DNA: TGTGCCAGTAGTATAGTTTCAGGGGGTCGGAACACTGAAGCTTTCTTT
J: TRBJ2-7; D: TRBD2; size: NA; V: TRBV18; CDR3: CASSPGLAEEQYF; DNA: TGTGCCAGCTCACCGGGACTAGCAGAAGAGCAGTACTTC
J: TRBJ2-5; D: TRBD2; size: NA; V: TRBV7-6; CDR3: CASSLWTSGNEETQYF; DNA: TGTGCCAGCAGCTTATGGACTAGCGGGAACGAAGAGACCCAGTACTTC
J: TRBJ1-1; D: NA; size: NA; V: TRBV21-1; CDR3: CASTPEGGQGDTEAFF; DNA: TGTGCCAGCACCCCCGAGGGGGGACAGGGAGACACTGAAGCTTTCTTT
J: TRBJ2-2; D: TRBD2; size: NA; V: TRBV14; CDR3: CASSQPSGTTGELFF; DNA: TGTGCCAGCAGCCAACCTAGCGGGACCACCGGGGAGCTGTTTTTT
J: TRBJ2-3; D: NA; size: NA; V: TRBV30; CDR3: CAWSVQGGTDTQYF; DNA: TGTGCCTGGAGTGTACAAGGGGGAACAGATACGCAGTATTTT
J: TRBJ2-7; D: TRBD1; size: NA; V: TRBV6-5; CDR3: CASSQTQTGFYEQYF; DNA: TGTGCCAGCAGCCAAACTCAGACAGGGTTCTACGAGCAGTACTTC
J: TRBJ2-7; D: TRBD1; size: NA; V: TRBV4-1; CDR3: CASSQGQPYEQYF; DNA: TGCGCCAGCAGCCAGGGACAGCCCTACGAGCAGTACTTC
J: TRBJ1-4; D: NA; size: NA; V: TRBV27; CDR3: CASSSLWGDEKLFF; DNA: TGTGCCAGCAGTTCACTGTGGGGGGATGAAAAACTGTTTTTT
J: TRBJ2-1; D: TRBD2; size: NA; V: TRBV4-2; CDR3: CASSPSGSSYNEQFF; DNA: TGTGCCAGCAGCCCTAGCGGGAGTTCCTACAATGAGCAGTTCTTC
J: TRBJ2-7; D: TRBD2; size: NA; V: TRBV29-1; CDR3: CSVGGVAGVSYEQYF; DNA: TGCAGCGTAGGGGGGGTAGCGGGAGTCTCCTACGAGCAGTACTTC
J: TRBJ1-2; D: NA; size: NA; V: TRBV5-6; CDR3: CASSLRTVLNYGYTF; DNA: TGTGCCAGCAGCTTGCGAACAGTGCTTAACTATGGCTACACCTTC
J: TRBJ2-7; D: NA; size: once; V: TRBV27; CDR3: CASSFGPGTYEQYF; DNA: TGTGCCAGCAGTTTCGGCCCCGGGACCTACGAGCAGTACTTC
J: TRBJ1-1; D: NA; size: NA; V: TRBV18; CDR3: CASSPPKAGGWVAEAFF; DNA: TGTGCCAGCTCACCACCGAAGGCGGGTGGGTGGGTGGCTGAAGCTTTCTTT
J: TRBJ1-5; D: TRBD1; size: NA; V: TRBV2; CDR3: CASSGQGAVYQPQHF; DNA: TGTGCCAGCAGCGGACAGGGGGCCGTGTATCAGCCCCAGCATTTT
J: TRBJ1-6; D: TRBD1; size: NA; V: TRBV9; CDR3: CASSPWTGAASDSPLHF; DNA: TGTGCCAGCAGCCCGTGGACAGGGGCCGCCTCGGATTCACCCCTCCACTTT
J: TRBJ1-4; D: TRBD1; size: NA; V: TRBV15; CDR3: CATHDRGRGEKLFF; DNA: TGTGCCACCCACGACAGGGGGCGCGGTGAAAAACTGTTTTTT